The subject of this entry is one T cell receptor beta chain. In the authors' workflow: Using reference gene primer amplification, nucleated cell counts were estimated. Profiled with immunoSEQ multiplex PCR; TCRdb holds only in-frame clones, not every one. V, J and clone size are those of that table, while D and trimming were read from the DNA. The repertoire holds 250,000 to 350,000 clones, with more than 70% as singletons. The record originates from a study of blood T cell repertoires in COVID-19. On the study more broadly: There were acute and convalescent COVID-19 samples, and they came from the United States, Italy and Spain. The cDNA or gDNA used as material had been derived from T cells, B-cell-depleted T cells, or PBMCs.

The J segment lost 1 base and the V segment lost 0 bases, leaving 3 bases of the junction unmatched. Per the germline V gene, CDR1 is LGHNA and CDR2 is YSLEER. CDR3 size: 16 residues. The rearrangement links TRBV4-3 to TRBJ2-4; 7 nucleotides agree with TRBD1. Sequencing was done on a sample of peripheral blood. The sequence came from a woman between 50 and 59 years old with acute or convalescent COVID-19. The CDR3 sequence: CASSQDQGEAKNIQYF. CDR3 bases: TGCGCCAGCAGCCAAGATCAGGGGGAGGCCAAAAACATTCAGTACTTC.